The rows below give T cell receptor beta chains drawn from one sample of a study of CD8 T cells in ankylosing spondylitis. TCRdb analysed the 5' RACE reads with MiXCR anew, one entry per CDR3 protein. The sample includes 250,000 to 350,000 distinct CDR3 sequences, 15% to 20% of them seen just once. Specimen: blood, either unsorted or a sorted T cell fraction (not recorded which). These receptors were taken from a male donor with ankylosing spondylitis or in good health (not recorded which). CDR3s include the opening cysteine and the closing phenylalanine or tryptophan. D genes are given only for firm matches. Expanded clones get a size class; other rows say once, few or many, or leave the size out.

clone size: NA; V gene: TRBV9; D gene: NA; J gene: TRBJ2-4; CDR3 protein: CASSAGLTGNKNIQYF; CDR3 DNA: TGTGCCAGCAGCGCAGGGCTTACAGGGAACAAAAACATTCAGTACTTC
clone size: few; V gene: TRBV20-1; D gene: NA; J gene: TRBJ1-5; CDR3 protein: CSAALGGSNQPQHF; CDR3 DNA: TGCAGTGCTGCCCTGGGGGGAAGCAATCAGCCCCAGCATTTT
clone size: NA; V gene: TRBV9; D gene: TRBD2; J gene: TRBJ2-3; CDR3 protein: CASSDERGGHTDTQYF; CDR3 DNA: TGTGCCAGCAGCGACGAGCGGGGGGGCCATACAGATACGCAGTATTTT
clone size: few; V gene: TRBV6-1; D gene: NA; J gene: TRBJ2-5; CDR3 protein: CASSEARGNKETQYF; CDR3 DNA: TGTGCCAGCAGTGAAGCAAGAGGAAACAAAGAGACCCAGTACTTC
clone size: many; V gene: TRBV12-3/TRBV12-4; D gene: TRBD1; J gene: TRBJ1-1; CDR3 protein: CASRRTGGILEAFF; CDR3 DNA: TGTGCCAGCAGAAGGACAGGGGGCATCCTTGAAGCTTTCTTT
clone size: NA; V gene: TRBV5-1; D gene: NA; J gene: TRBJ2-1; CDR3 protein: CASSPGTSLEQFF; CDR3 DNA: TGCGCCAGCAGCCCGGGGACAAGCTTAGAGCAGTTCTTC
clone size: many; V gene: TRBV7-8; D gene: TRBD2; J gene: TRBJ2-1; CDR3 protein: CASSYPAGSLNEQFF; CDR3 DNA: TGTGCCAGCAGCTACCCAGCGGGATCGCTTAATGAGCAGTTCTTC
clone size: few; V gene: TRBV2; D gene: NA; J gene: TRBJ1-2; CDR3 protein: CASSEAGFSDYTF; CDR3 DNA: TGTGCCAGCAGTGAAGCGGGATTTTCGGACTACACCTTC
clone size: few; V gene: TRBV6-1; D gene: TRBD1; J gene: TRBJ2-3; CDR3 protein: CASAGTGGIDTQYF; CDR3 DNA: TGTGCCAGCGCCGGGACAGGGGGCATAGATACGCAGTATTTT
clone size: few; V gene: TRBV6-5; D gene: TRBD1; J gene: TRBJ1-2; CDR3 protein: CASSFGRDSGGYTF; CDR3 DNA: TGTGCCAGCAGTTTTGGACGGGACAGCGGTGGCTACACCTTC
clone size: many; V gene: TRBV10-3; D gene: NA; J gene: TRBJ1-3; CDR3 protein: CAISESTGFGNTIYF; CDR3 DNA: TGTGCCATCAGTGAGTCAACCGGGTTTGGAAACACCATATATTTT
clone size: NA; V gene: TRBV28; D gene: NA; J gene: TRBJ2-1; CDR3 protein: CASSPVGRPPYNEQFF; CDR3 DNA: TGTGCCAGCAGTCCGGTGGGCAGGCCCCCCTACAATGAGCAGTTCTTC
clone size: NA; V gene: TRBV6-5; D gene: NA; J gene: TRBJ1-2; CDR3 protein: CASSYTRANYGYTF; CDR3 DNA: TGTGCCAGCAGTTATACCCGAGCTAACTATGGCTACACCTTC
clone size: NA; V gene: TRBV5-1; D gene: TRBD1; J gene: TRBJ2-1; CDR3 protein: CASSLGTGNGNEQFF; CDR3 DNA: TGCGCCAGCAGCTTGGGGACAGGGAACGGCAATGAGCAGTTCTTC
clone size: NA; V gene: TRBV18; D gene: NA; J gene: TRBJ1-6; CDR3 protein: CASYADGGNSPLHF; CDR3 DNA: TGTGCCAGCTACGCGGACGGGGGAAATTCACCCCTCCACTTT
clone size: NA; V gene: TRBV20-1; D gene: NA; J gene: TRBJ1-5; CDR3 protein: CSARDNSNQPQHF; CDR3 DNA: TGCAGTGCTAGAGATAACAGCAATCAGCCCCAGCATTTT
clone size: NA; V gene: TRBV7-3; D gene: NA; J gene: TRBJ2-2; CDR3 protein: CASSLKGGFAGELFF; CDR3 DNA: TGTGCCAGCAGCTTAAAGGGCGGGTTTGCCGGGGAGCTGTTTTTT
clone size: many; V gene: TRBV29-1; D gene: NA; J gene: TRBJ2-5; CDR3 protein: CSVVVVGETQYF; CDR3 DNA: TGCAGCGTTGTAGTCGTCGGAGAGACCCAGTACTTC
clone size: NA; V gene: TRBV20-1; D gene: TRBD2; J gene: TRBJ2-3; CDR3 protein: CSAPSGDYTDTQYF; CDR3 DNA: TGCAGTGCTCCTAGCGGGGATTACACAGATACGCAGTATTTT
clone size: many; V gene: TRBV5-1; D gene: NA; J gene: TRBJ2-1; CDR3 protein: CASSQGGSYNEQFF; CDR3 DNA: TGCGCCAGCTCCCAGGGAGGTTCCTACAATGAGCAGTTCTTC
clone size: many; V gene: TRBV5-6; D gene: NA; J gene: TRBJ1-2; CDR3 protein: CASSLVTTNYGYTF; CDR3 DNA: TGTGCCAGCAGCTTGGTGACAACTAACTATGGCTACACCTTC
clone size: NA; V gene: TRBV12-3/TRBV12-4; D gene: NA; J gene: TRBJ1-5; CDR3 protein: CASRGGGDQPQHF; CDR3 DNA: TGTGCCAGTCGGGGGGGAGGGGACCAGCCCCAGCATTTT
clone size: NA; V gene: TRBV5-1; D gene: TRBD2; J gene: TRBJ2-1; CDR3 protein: CASSLGNPGLGSNEQFF; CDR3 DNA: TGCGCCAGCAGCTTAGGTAACCCGGGACTAGGCTCTAATGAGCAGTTCTTC
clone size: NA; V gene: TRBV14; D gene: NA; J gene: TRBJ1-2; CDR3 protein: CASSPPGRSSSTF; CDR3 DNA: TGTGCCAGCAGCCCCCCTGGTCGGTCTTCGAGCACCTTC
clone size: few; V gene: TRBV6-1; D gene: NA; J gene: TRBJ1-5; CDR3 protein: CASRSGASLGQPQHF; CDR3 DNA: TGTGCCAGCAGATCTGGGGCTTCCCTCGGTCAGCCCCAGCATTTT
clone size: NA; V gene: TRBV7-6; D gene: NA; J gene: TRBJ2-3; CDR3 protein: CASSLVASSGRGTQYF; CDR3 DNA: TGTGCCAGCAGCTTAGTGGCGTCTAGTGGGCGGGGTACGCAGTATTTT
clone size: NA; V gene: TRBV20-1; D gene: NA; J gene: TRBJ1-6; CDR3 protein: CSALEVGGGYNSPLHF; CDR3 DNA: TGCAGTGCTTTAGAGGTTGGGGGAGGATATAATTCACCCCTCCACTTT
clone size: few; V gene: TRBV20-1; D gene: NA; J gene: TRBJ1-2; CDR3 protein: CSAPRGAYYGYTF; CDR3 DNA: TGCAGTGCCCCCAGGGGTGCTTACTATGGCTACACCTTC
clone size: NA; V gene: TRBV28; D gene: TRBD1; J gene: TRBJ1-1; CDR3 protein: CASSLPGTAVKAFF; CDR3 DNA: TGTGCCAGCAGTTTACCCGGGACAGCCGTTAAAGCTTTCTTT
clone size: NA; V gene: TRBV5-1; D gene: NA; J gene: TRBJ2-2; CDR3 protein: CASIENTGELFF; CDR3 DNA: TGCGCCAGCATCGAAAACACCGGGGAGCTGTTTTTT
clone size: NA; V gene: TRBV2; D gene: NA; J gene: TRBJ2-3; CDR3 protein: CASSEVGGHPSTDTQYF; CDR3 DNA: TGTGCCAGCAGTGAAGTCGGCGGCCACCCTAGCACAGATACGCAGTATTTT
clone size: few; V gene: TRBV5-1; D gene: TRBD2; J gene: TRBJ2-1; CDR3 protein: CASGLAASPDQFF; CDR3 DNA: TGCGCCAGCGGGCTAGCGGCCTCTCCGGACCAGTTCTTC
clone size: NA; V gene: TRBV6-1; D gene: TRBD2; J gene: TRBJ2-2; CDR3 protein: CASSPASGGGTGELFF; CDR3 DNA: TGTGCCAGCAGTCCCGCTAGCGGGGGGGGTACCGGGGAGCTGTTTTTT
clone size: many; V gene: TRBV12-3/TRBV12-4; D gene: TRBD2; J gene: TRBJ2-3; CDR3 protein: CASSPFSGRITDTQYF; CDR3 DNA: TGTGCCAGCAGTCCCTTTAGCGGGAGGATCACAGATACGCAGTATTTT
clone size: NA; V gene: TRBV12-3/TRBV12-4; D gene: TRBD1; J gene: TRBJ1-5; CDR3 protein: CASSLRAVTGDQPQHF; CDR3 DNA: TGTGCCAGCAGTTTAAGGGCCGTGACAGGGGACCAGCCCCAGCATTTT
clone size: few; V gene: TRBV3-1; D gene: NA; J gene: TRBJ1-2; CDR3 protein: CASSQSETYGYTF; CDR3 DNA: TGTGCCAGCAGCCAGTCGGAGACCTATGGCTACACCTTC
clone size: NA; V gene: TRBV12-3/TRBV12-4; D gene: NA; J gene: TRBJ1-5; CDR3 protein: CASSQGSGQYQPQHF; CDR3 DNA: TGTGCCAGCAGCCAGGGAAGTGGCCAATATCAGCCCCAGCATTTT
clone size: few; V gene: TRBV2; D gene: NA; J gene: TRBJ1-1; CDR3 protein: CASSLQRGLGNTEAFF; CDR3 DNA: TGTGCCAGCAGCCTACAACGTGGGCTCGGAAATACTGAAGCTTTCTTT
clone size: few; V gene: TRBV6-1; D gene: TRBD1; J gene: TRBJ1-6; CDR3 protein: CASSPRTGVMMNSPLHF; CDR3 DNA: TGTGCCAGCAGTCCGCGGACAGGGGTGATGATGAATTCACCCCTCCACTTT
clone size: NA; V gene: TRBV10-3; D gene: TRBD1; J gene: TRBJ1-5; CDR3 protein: CAISESGQGNQPQHF; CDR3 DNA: TGTGCCATCAGTGAATCGGGACAGGGTAATCAGCCCCAGCATTTT
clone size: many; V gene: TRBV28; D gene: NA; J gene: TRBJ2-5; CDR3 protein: CASSTRTRGGETQYF; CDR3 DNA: TGTGCCAGCAGTACCCGTACGCGGGGAGGCGAGACCCAGTACTTC
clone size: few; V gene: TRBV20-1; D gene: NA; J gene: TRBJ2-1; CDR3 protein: CSARLNSYNEQFF; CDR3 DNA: TGCAGTGCTCGACTCAACTCCTACAATGAGCAGTTCTTC
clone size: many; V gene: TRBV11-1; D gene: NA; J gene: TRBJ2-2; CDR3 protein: CASSLRAGPTGELFF; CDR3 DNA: TGTGCCAGCAGCTTGAGAGCAGGGCCCACCGGGGAGCTGTTTTTT
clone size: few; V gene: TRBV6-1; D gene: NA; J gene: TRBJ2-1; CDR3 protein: CASSEAQGYNEQFF; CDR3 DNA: TGTGCCAGCAGTGAAGCCCAGGGCTACAATGAGCAGTTCTTC
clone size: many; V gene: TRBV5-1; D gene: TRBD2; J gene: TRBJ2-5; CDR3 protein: CASSLAGVGETQYF; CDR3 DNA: TGCGCCAGCAGTCTGGCGGGGGTCGGGGAGACCCAGTACTTC
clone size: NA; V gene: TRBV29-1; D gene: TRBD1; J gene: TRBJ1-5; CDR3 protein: CSVPGQGDNQPQHF; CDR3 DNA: TGCAGCGTCCCGGGACAGGGGGACAATCAGCCCCAGCATTTT
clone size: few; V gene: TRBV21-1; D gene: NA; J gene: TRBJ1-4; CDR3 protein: CARLGTGGKVCEKLFF; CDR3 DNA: TGTGCCAGGTTAGGGACAGGGGGCAAGGTTTGTGAAAAACTGTTTTTT
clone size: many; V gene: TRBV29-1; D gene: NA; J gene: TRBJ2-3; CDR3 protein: CSTDTTQYF; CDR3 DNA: TGCAGCACCGACACCACGCAGTATTTT
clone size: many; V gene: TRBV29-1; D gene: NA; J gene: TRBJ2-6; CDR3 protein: CSVGVSGANVLTF; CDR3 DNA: TGCAGCGTTGGGGTCTCTGGGGCCAACGTCCTGACTTTC
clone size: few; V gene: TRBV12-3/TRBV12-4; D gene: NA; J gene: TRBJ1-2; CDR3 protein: CASLRSGIQWVYGYTF; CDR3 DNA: TGTGCCAGCCTCCGTTCGGGGATACAATGGGTCTATGGCTACACCTTC
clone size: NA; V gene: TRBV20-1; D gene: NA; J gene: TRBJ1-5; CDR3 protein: CSARDSQSKQPQHF; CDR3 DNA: TGCAGTGCTAGGGACAGTCAGTCCAAGCAGCCCCAGCATTTT
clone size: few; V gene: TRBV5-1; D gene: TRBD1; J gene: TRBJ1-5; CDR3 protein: CASSLEGGQAGQPQHF; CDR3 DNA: TGCGCCAGCAGCTTGGAGGGCGGACAGGCCGGTCAGCCCCAGCATTTT
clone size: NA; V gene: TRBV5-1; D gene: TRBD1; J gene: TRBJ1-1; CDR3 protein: CASRPGGNTEAFF; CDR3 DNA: TGCGCCAGCAGGCCAGGGGGTAACACTGAAGCTTTCTTT